Listed here are 14 T cell receptor beta chains from one sample, sequenced in a study of cytomegalovirus exposure and HLA in healthy donors. TCRdb's copy holds only in-frame clones and misses some; the assay was immunoSEQ multiplex PCR. The table lists roughly 150,000 clones, around four fifths of them singletons. The sample was PBMCs. The receptors were gathered from a man aged 30-40 years in good health and CMV-seropositive.

The rearrangement joins TRBV5-1 to TRBJ2-7, with TRBD1 identical over 9 bases. The germline V gene has CDR1 SGHRS and CDR2 YFSETQ. The CDR3 sequence is 15 residues long. The V gene end was trimmed by 0 bases and the J gene end by 6 bases; junction bases not matched to a gene: 7. CDR3 DNA: TGCGCCAGCAGCTTGGGTGGGACAGGGTCGGGCGAGCAGTACTTC. Translation: CASSLGGTGSGEQYF. The full variable domain, in which reference TRBV5-1 and TRBJ2-7 provide the parts outside the CDR3, is KAGVTQTPRYLIKTRGQQVTLSCSPISGHRSVSWYQQTPGQGLQFLFEYFSETQRNKGNFPGRFSGRQFSNSRSEMNVSTLELGDSALYLCASSLGGTGSGEQYFGPGTRLTVT.

The CDR3 protein is CASTPGQGYYGYTF. Here the CDR3 DNA reads TGTGCCAGCACCCCGGGACAGGGGTACTATGGCTACACCTTC. V usage is TRBV27 and J usage is TRBJ1-2, with TRBD1 matching 10 bases. The CDR3 is made up of 14 amino acids. V gave up 7 bases and J gave up 3 bases; unmatched junction bases: 5. Germline CDR1 MNHEY, CDR2 SMNVEV (reference sequence).

A word on this clone: Different DNA sequences within this sample yield the same CDR3. The chain links TRBV5-1 to TRBJ1-5, with D unclear. This CDR3 has 14 amino acids. The germline CDR1 and CDR2 sequences are SGHRS and YFSETQ. Trimming left V 0 bases short and J 1 base short, with 5 bases between. The CDR3 here is CASSLGASNQPQHF. CDR3 coding DNA: TGCGCCAGCAGCTTGGGGGCGAGCAATCAGCCCCAGCATTTT.

In the case of this clone: This sample includes further DNA sequences coding for the same CDR3. This chain connects TRBV19 to TRBJ2-7; TRBD1 matches at 7 bases. V shed 3 bases, J shed 3 bases, and the junction held 2 bases outside the gene matches. Germline V gene data show CDR1 as LNHDA and CDR2 as SQIVND (reference sequence). The CDR3 contains 13 residues. For the CDR3, the DNA is TGTGCCAGTAGTATCGACAGGGACTACGAGCAGTACTTC. It translates to CASSIDRDYEQYF.

The chain recombines TRBV18 with TRBJ2-1; D is possibly TRBD1 (6 bases). Trimming shortened V by 3 bases and J by 7 bases, and 10 bases separated the two germline ends. There are 13 residues in the CDR3. Germline CDR1 reads KGHSH; CDR2 reads LQKENI. CDR3 in amino acids: CASSPRTENEQFF. Here the CDR3 DNA reads TGTGCCAGCTCACCGAGGACAGAAAATGAGCAGTTCTTC.

The V and J genes are TRBV2 and TRBJ2-1; 9 nucleotides agree with TRBD1. CDR3 size: 15 residues. Germline loops: CDR1 SNHLY, CDR2 FYNNEI. With V trimmed by 5 bases and J by 7 bases, 9 bases remained unmatched. CDR3 in amino acids: CASSLMGQGRNEQFF. The CDR3, as DNA: TGTGCCAGCAGTCTAATGGGACAGGGAAGGAATGAGCAGTTCTTC.

The V call is TRBV10-2, the J call TRBJ1-6; 9 nucleotides align to TRBD1. Per germline, CDR1 WSHSY and CDR2 SAAADI. The V and J ends lost 7 bases and 9 bases, in that order; junction bases with no gene match: 7. The CDR3 covers 14 residues. The CDR3: CASKMTGGGSPLHF. In DNA form, the CDR3 reads TGCGCCAGCAAGATGACAGGGGGTGGTTCACCCCTCCACTTT.

CDR3 sequence reads: CASSVVGGMNTEAFF. In DNA, the CDR3 is TGTGCCAGCAGTGTTGTGGGGGGGATGAACACTGAAGCTTTCTTT. This sequence joins TRBV2 and TRBJ1-1; perhaps TRBD1 as D (5 bases). The CDR3 spans 15 residues. CDR1 is SNHLY and CDR2 is FYNNEI in the germline V gene. The V gene lost 4 bases and the J gene lost 0 bases, with 12 bases spanning the gap.

The rearrangement uses TRBV18 and TRBJ2-1; the match to TRBD1 covers 7 bases. The germline V gene encodes CDR1 KGHSH and CDR2 LQKENI. Unmatched junction bases numbered 5, after V lost 4 bases and J lost 5 bases. The CDR3 length is 14 residues. The chain's CDR3 is CASSRIQGNNEQFF. CDR3 DNA sequence: TGTGCCAGCTCACGGATACAGGGGAACAATGAGCAGTTCTTC.

Here the CDR3 reads CASSVYRDTDEEQFF. For the CDR3, the DNA is TGTGCCAGCAGCGTATACCGGGACACAGACGAGGAGCAGTTCTTC. The rearrangement links TRBV5-4 to TRBJ2-1, with D possibly TRBD1 on 6 matching bases. There are 15 residues in the CDR3. Trimming removed 4 bases at V and 10 bases at J, with 21 bases between. Germline CDR1 reads SGHNT; CDR2 reads YYREEE (reference sequence).

The rearrangement joins TRBV5-1 to TRBJ2-2, with 9 bases identical to TRBD1. The CDR3 contains 16 residues. V lost 6 bases, J lost 4 bases, and 10 bases stayed unmatched. Germline CDR1 and CDR2: SGHRS and YFSETQ. CDR3: CASKRDRASGTGELFF. In DNA, the CDR3 is TGCGCCAGCAAAAGGGACAGGGCATCGGGCACCGGGGAGCTGTTTTTT.

The CDR3 DNA reads TGTGCCAGCTCACCACCACGACAGGGTAGCACAGATACGCAGTATTTT. Amino acid sequence: CASSPPRQGSTDTQYF. V usage is TRBV18 and J usage is TRBJ2-3, with 7 bases that match TRBD1. The CDR3 loop spans 16 amino acids. Germline-derived CDR1 and CDR2 are KGHSH and LQKENI. With 0 bases clipped from V and 0 bases from J, the junction kept 3 bases outside the gene matches.

The rearrangement links TRBV27 to TRBJ2-3; 9 nucleotides align to TRBD2. Per germline, CDR1 MNHEY and CDR2 SMNVEV (reference sequence). This CDR3 region has 16 residues. The V gene end was trimmed by 6 bases and the J gene end by 5 bases; junction bases not matched to a gene: 12. The CDR3 bases are TGTGCCAGCAGCCTTCGGGTAGCGGGAGCCGGAGATACGCAGTATTTT. The encoded protein is CASSLRVAGAGDTQYF.

J is TRBJ2-1 and V is TRBV15; 10 bases align to TRBD2. V was pared by 6 bases and J by 2 bases, with 10 bases of the junction left unmatched. This CDR3 region has 17 residues. The germline V gene has CDR1 LNHNV and CDR2 YYDKDF (reference sequence). CDR3 DNA sequence: TGTGCCACCAGTCCTAGCGGGAGTCTTGGGACCTACAATGAGCAGTTCTTC. Residues: CATSPSGSLGTYNEQFF. Based on the CDR3 plus reference TRBV15 and TRBJ2-1, the full variable domain is DAMVIQNPRYQVTQFGKPVTLSCSQTLNHNVMYWYQQKSSQAPKLLFHYYDKDFNNEADTPDNFQSRRPNTSFCFLDIRSPGLGDTAMYLCATSPSGSLGTYNEQFFGPGTRLTVL.